The 27 T cell receptor beta chains below come from one sample, sequenced in a study of cytomegalovirus exposure and HLA in healthy donors. It was with 60 Vbeta and 13 Jbeta primers that the PCR ran. The protocol was immunoSEQ multiplex PCR, while the TCRdb copy is restricted to in-frame clones and leaves out a portion. The sample consists of about 100,000 clones, 75% of them appearing once. Sequenced sample: PBMCs. These receptors were obtained from a woman between 18 and 30 years old in good health and CMV-seropositive.

The rearrangement links TRBV4-3 to TRBJ2-2; 12 nucleotides match TRBD2. CDR1 and CDR2 (germline): LGHNA, YSLEER. The junction had 7 bases not matched to a gene; V was cut back by 4 bases and J by 4 bases. The CDR3 consists of 17 residues. Written as DNA, the CDR3 is TGCGCCAGCAGCCGAGGACTAGCGGGGTCCAGCACCGGGGAGCTGTTTTTT. Encoded protein: CASSRGLAGSSTGELFF.

This clone was observed a single time. The chain recombines TRBV5-1 with TRBJ1-1, with 8 bases matching TRBD1. Per the germline V gene, CDR1 is SGHRS and CDR2 is YFSETQ. With V trimmed by 3 bases and J by 0 bases, 1 base remained unmatched. CDR3 length: 14 amino acids. The CDR3 region is CASSWGQVNTEAFF. Written as DNA, the CDR3 is TGCGCCAGCAGCTGGGGACAGGTGAACACTGAAGCTTTCTTT.

The chain uses TRBV4-3 and TRBJ2-1; 11 bases fit TRBD2. Trimming took 2 bases from V and 13 from J; bases not matched to a gene: 4. Germline-derived CDR1 and CDR2 are LGHNA and YSLEER. This CDR3 region has 13 residues. CDR3 in DNA: TGCGCCAGCAGCCAAAATAGCGGGAGGGTTCAGTTCTTC. It is translated as CASSQNSGRVQFF.

This chain joins TRBV6-4 and TRBJ2-1; TRBD2 matches 8 bases. Germline loops: CDR1 MRHNA, CDR2 SNTAGT. This CDR3 has 18 amino acids. Losses at the gene ends were 0 bases for V and 2 bases for J; bases not matched to a gene: 9. CDR3 residues: CASSDSFREGFPYNEQFF. The CDR3 DNA reads as TGTGCCAGCAGTGACTCTTTTCGGGAGGGCTTCCCCTACAATGAGCAGTTCTTC.

The V and J genes are TRBV5-4 and TRBJ2-2, with D perhaps matching TRBD2 (7 bases). CDR1 and CDR2 from the germline V gene are SGHNT and YYREEE (reference sequence). The CDR3 spans 16 residues. V shed 4 bases and J shed 4 bases, with 17 bases lying between them. CDR3 DNA: TGTGCCAGCAGCGGTTCTAGCGGAGGGGGCACCGGGGAGCTGTTTTTT. Residues: CASSGSSGGGTGELFF.

The chain has TRBV4-2 and TRBJ2-2; weak D call: TRBD2 (6 bases). The CDR3 has 15 residues. The germline V and J ends were trimmed by 2 bases and 3 bases, with 10 bases remaining between them. Per germline, CDR1 LGHNA and CDR2 YNFKEQ. The CDR3 spells CASSQRTIDTGELFF. CDR3 in DNA: TGTGCCAGCAGCCAAAGGACTATTGACACCGGGGAGCTGTTTTTT.

The chain combines TRBV28 with TRBJ1-5, with 7 bases identical to TRBD1. The germline CDR1 and CDR2 sequences are MDHEN and SYDVKM. The CDR3 is 14 amino acids. The trim removed 5 bases at V and 4 bases at J, leaving 5 bases unmatched. The CDR3 coding sequence is TGTGCCAGCAGTCTCTCGACAGGGAATCAGCCCCAGCATTTT. This codes for CASSLSTGNQPQHF.

The chain links TRBV7-9 to TRBJ2-7; D perhaps matches TRBD2 (5 bases). The V end was cut by 5 bases, the J end by 4 bases, with 12 bases between. From germline, CDR1 is SEHNR and CDR2 FQNEAQ (reference sequence). The CDR3 sequence is 13 residues long. The DNA of the CDR3 is TGTGCCAGCAGCCCCCGGGGAGAGTACGAGCAGTACTTC. Translated, it gives CASSPRGEYEQYF.

This chain joins TRBV5-1 and TRBJ2-1, with TRBD1 matching 7 bases. CDR1 is SGHRS and CDR2 is YFSETQ in the germline V gene. V shed 6 bases and J 2 bases; nucleotides not matched to a gene: 8. This CDR3 has 15 residues. CDR3: CASTSRGSTYNEQFF. For the CDR3, the DNA is TGCGCCAGCACCTCCAGGGGGTCGACCTACAATGAGCAGTTCTTC.

J is TRBJ2-5 and V is TRBV10-2; 12 bases are a match to TRBD2. V was clipped by 6 bases and J by 4 bases; unmatched bases: 15. There are 18 residues in the CDR3. Germline values: CDR1 WSHSY, CDR2 SAAADI. CDR3: CASSQGGLAGGSTETQYF. The CDR3 coding sequence is TGCGCCAGCAGCCAGGGGGGGCTAGCGGGAGGGTCCACAGAGACCCAGTACTTC.

This rearrangement joins TRBV5-1 to TRBJ2-7, with TRBD2 as a possible D gene (5 bases). Germline V gives CDR1 SGHRS, CDR2 YFSETQ. The V gene lost 1 base and the J gene lost 3 bases, with 17 bases spanning the gap. The CDR3 totals 16 residues. The CDR3 loop is CASSLIPRGFDYEQYF. The CDR3 DNA reads as TGCGCCAGCAGCTTGATCCCCCGGGGTTTTGACTACGAGCAGTACTTC.

CDR3 DNA sequence: TGTGCCAGCAGTGTGGCGGGAGCCGGGAACTACGAGCAGTACTTC. This gives the protein CASSVAGAGNYEQYF. The chain joins TRBV6-1 to TRBJ2-7; 7 nucleotides line up with TRBD2. Germline trimming cut 4 bases from V and 3 bases from J; bases unmatched to any gene: 9. This CDR3 region has 15 residues. Looked up from germline, CDR1 is MNHNS and CDR2 is SASEGT.

This clone appeared once. In DNA form, the CDR3 reads TGCAGCGTTCAAACAGGGACTAGCGGGATAGGAATCTCCGGGGAGCTGTTTTTT. Its translation is CSVQTGTSGIGISGELFF. The chain has TRBV29-1 and TRBJ2-2; 13 bases map to TRBD2. Trimming cost V 5 bases and J 6 bases; bases outside gene matches: 15. Germline V gene data show CDR1 as SQVTM and CDR2 as ANQGSEA. The length of the CDR3 is 18 residues.

The chain has TRBV6-6 and TRBJ2-2; D is perhaps TRBD1 (6 bases). The V and J ends lost 2 bases and 8 bases respectively, with 18 bases between them. Germline-derived CDR1 and CDR2 are MNHNY and SVGAGI (reference sequence). This CDR3 region has 16 residues. The CDR3 region has the DNA TGTGCCAGCAGTTACGGTAGACCTCCCACAGGGGGGGAGCTGTTTTTT. Its translation: CASSYGRPPTGGELFF.

CDR3 sequence reads: CASSDPQRSSYEQYF. The CDR3 DNA reads as TGTGCCAGCAGTGACCCACAGCGGAGCTCCTACGAGCAGTACTTC. V and J are TRBV6-1 and TRBJ2-7; weak D call: TRBD2 (5 bases). V was cut by 3 bases and J by 0 bases, with 12 bases left in between. The CDR3 is 15 amino acids. Germline lookup yields CDR1 MNHNS and CDR2 SASEGT.

The V call is TRBV4-2, the J call TRBJ2-5; 8 bases fit TRBD2. The DNA end favors TRBJ2-7, so the J call may be wrong. Looked up from germline, CDR1 is LGHNA and CDR2 is YNFKEQ. The CDR3 has 16 residues. CDR3 bases: TGTGCCAGCAGCCCCCGCCTACTAAGCGGGAGTTACGAGCAGTACTTC. Its translation: CASSPRLLSGSYEQYF.

The J gene is TRBJ1-1, the V gene TRBV29-1; D is unresolved. The CDR3 runs to 11 residues. Per the germline V gene, CDR1 is SQVTM and CDR2 is ANQGSEA. V lost 6 bases to trimming and J lost 1 base, with 6 bases between them. For the CDR3, the DNA is TGCAGCGTCCCCTGGAACACTGAAGCTTTCTTT. It codes for CSVPWNTEAFF.

The gene calls are TRBV6-5 and TRBJ1-2; possible D gene TRBD1, 6 bases. The CDR3 is made up of 16 amino acids. Trimming took off 0 bases at V and 6 bases at J, with 17 bases between the two ends. The germline CDR1 and CDR2 sequences are MNHEY and SVGAGI. CDR3 DNA sequence: TGTGCCAGCAGTTACTCGAGACCGGGACAAGGGCATGGCTACACCTTC. Its protein is CASSYSRPGQGHGYTF.

The CDR3 DNA reads TGCGCCAGCAGCCCAACTGCGGGGGCCCAGCCCCAGCATTTT. Its translation is CASSPTAGAQPQHF. V and J are TRBV4-3 and TRBJ1-5; possibly TRBD1 for D (6 bases). Trimming cost V 4 bases and J 7 bases, with 14 bases left between them. This CDR3 comprises 14 residues. Germline V CDR1 and CDR2: LGHNA, YSLEER.

The chain links TRBV10-3 to TRBJ1-2; tentative D call: TRBD1 (6 bases). The V and J ends lost 6 bases and 8 bases respectively, with 13 bases between them. Germline CDR1 and CDR2: ENHRY and SYGVKD. This CDR3 is built from 12 residues. The CDR3 loop is CAIRQGRDGYTF. CDR3 DNA sequence: TGTGCCATCAGACAGGGCCGAGACGGCTACACCTTC.

V usage is TRBV7-8 and J usage is TRBJ1-5; D possibly corresponds to TRBD1 (6 bases). The V end lost 5 bases, the J end lost 3 bases, and 14 bases lay between the germline ends. The length of the CDR3 is 15 residues. From germline, CDR1 is SGHVS and CDR2 FQNEAQ. The CDR3 reads CASSGNTGNNQPQHF. The CDR3 region has the DNA TGTGCCAGCAGCGGCAACACAGGGAACAATCAGCCCCAGCATTTT.

The J gene is TRBJ2-7, the V gene TRBV7-9, with D possibly TRBD2 on 5 matching bases. Germline-derived CDR1 and CDR2 are SEHNR and FQNEAQ (reference sequence). The CDR3 runs 12 residues. The V end was cut by 5 bases, the J end by 3 bases, with 8 bases between. CDR3 in amino acids: CASSDYIYEQYF. DNA of the CDR3: TGTGCCAGCAGCGACTATATCTACGAGCAGTACTTC.

As DNA, the CDR3 is TGTGCCAGCAGCACCGGGACTACCTACGAGCAGTACTTC. Protein sequence: CASSTGTTYEQYF. The chain links TRBV9 to TRBJ2-7; 7 bases are shared with TRBD2. The CDR3 is 13 residues long. V lost 4 bases and J lost 2; bases outside the gene matches: 3. Germline V CDR1 and CDR2: SGDLS, YYNGEE.

J is TRBJ2-7 and V is TRBV6-5, with D hard to call. The V and J ends lost 2 bases and 2 bases respectively, with 10 bases between them. Per the germline V gene, CDR1 is MNHEY and CDR2 is SVGAGI. CDR3 length: 14 amino acids. In DNA, the CDR3 is TGTGCCAGCAGTTACAAACTAACCCCCTACGAGCAGTACTTC. Translated: CASSYKLTPYEQYF.

The CDR3 region is CASWRQGGTEAFF. The CDR3 region has the DNA TGTGCCAGCTGGAGACAGGGCGGGACTGAAGCTTTCTTT. This chain joins TRBV27 and TRBJ1-1; 7 bases align to TRBD1. The J segment lost 5 bases and the V segment lost 8 bases, leaving 8 bases of the junction unmatched. From germline, CDR1 is MNHEY and CDR2 SMNVEV (reference sequence). The CDR3 spans 13 residues.

The V call is TRBV5-1, the J call TRBJ1-1, with 9 bases lining up with TRBD1. V gave up 7 bases and J gave up 0 bases; unmatched junction bases: 4. The CDR3 has 14 amino acids. Per germline, CDR1 SGHRS and CDR2 YFSETQ. The CDR3: CASGTGTMNTEAFF. DNA for the CDR3: TGCGCCAGCGGGACAGGGACCATGAACACTGAAGCTTTCTTT.

This clone was counted once. This sequence joins TRBV2 and TRBJ1-2; 7 bases fit TRBD1. The CDR3 has 14 residues. Germline values: CDR1 SNHLY, CDR2 FYNNEI. Germline trimming cut 5 bases from V and 2 bases from J; bases unmatched to any gene: 5. CDR3 DNA: TGTGCCAGCAGTAGACAGGGTAGGAACTATGGCTACACCTTC. It yields the protein CASSRQGRNYGYTF.